These 26 T cell receptor beta chains were sequenced from one sample in a study of OX40 agonist ivuxolimab in advanced cancers. Method: immunoSEQ multiplex PCR; TCRdb's copy keeps in-frame clones and lacks some. The sample yields fewer than 85,000 clones, around 84% seen once. Sequences were derived from CD4+ or CD8+ T cells sorted from blood, sampled in a trial of the OX40 agonist ivuxolimab. The source is an adult with an advanced solid tumor such as melanoma, head and neck, liver or kidney cancer.

The genes are TRBV30 and TRBJ1-4, with D uncertain. Looked up from germline, CDR1 is GTSNPN and CDR2 is SVGIG (reference sequence). Trimming took 0 bases from V and 8 from J, leaving 10 bases between them. This CDR3 has 13 residues. DNA of the CDR3: TGTGCCTGGAGTGTTTCCCCTGGAGAAAAACTGTTTTTT. Amino acid sequence: CAWSVSPGEKLFF.

The V gene is TRBV7-8, the J gene TRBJ2-5; 9 bases align to TRBD1. Germline loops: CDR1 SGHVS, CDR2 FQNEAQ. V was clipped by 5 bases and J by 7 bases; unmatched bases: 11. The CDR3 covers 15 residues. CDR3 nucleotide sequence: TGTGCCAGCAGCCTAGACGGACAGGGGAAGGGGACCCAGTACTTC. Translating it yields CASSLDGQGKGTQYF. Complete variable domain (other parts from reference TRBV7-8 and TRBJ2-5): GAGVSQSPRYKVAKRGQDVALRCDPISGHVSLFWYQQALGQGPEFLTYFQNEAQLDKSGLPSDRFFAERPEGSVSTLKIQRTQQEDSAVYLCASSLDGQGKGTQYFGPGTRLLVL.

V usage is TRBV14 and J usage is TRBJ1-2; D possibly corresponds to TRBD1 (5 bases). V lost 1 base, J lost 4 bases, and 19 bases lay in between. This CDR3 spans 17 amino acids. Germline CDR1 is SGHDN and CDR2 is FVKESK. The CDR3, as DNA: TGTGCCAGCAGCCAAGGTCTCGGGGCAGGGATGTTCTATGGCTACACCTTC. Residues: CASSQGLGAGMFYGYTF.

This sequence joins TRBV9 and TRBJ2-1, with 8 nucleotides matching TRBD2. With V trimmed by 4 bases and J by 0 bases, 3 bases remained unmatched. The CDR3 covers 15 residues. Germline loops: CDR1 SGDLS, CDR2 YYNGEE. The CDR3 bases are TGTGCCAGCAGCAATAGCGGGAACTCCTACAATGAGCAGTTCTTC. This codes for CASSNSGNSYNEQFF.

The chain uses TRBV5-5 and TRBJ1-2; D not certain. This CDR3 has 13 residues. CDR1 and CDR2 from the germline V gene are SGHKS and YYEKEE (reference sequence). The V and J ends lost 4 bases and 3 bases respectively, with 10 bases between them. In nucleotides, the CDR3 is TGTGCCAGCAGCCCCCGGACGGACTATGGCTACACCTTC. This codes for CASSPRTDYGYTF.

This chain links TRBV19 with TRBJ2-7, with TRBD2 matching 15 bases. The germline CDR1 and CDR2 sequences are LNHDA and SQIVND (reference sequence). This CDR3 region has 15 residues. After removal of 3 bases from V and 7 bases from J, the junction contained 4 bases not matched to a gene. CDR3 bases: TGTGCCAGTAGTATGGGACTAGCGGGAGGATGGGAGCAGTACTTC. This codes for CASSMGLAGGWEQYF.

This clone was found once. The chain combines TRBV7-2 with TRBJ2-1; D is unclear. This CDR3 contains 17 residues. CDR1 and CDR2 (germline): SGHTA, FQGNSA. Trimming left V 7 bases short and J 7 bases short, with 26 bases between. The CDR3 here is CASTPGRPATIGNEQFF. CDR3 bases: TGTGCCAGCACCCCCGGCCGCCCTGCGACAATCGGAAATGAGCAGTTCTTC.

There are a few counts of this clone. This rearrangement joins TRBV5-1 to TRBJ2-1; TRBD1 agrees at 8 bases. Per germline, CDR1 SGHRS and CDR2 YFSETQ. The CDR3 consists of 15 residues. Unmatched junction bases numbered 3, after V lost 4 bases and J lost 0 bases. The CDR3 here is CASSATGGSYNEQFF. The CDR3, as DNA: TGCGCCAGCAGCGCAACAGGGGGCTCCTACAATGAGCAGTTCTTC.

The chain joins TRBV5-4 to TRBJ2-1, with D unresolved. Trimming shortened V by 5 bases and J by 8 bases, and 11 bases separated the two germline ends. The CDR3 runs 12 residues. The germline CDR1 and CDR2 sequences are SGHNT and YYREEE (reference sequence). CDR3 coding DNA: TGTGCCAGCAGTCCTCTAGGCGATGAGCAGTTCTTC. Amino acids: CASSPLGDEQFF.

This clone was observed once. This chain links TRBV5-1 with TRBJ2-2; tentative D call: TRBD2 (6 bases). V lost 6 bases and J 4 bases, leaving 13 bases between the germline ends. Germline CDR1 is SGHRS and CDR2 is YFSETQ. There are 14 residues in the CDR3. CDR3 sequence: CASTRLGGTGELFF. The CDR3 region has the DNA TGCGCCAGCACACGGTTGGGGGGCACCGGGGAGCTGTTTTTT.

The chain couples TRBV5-5 to TRBJ2-5, with TRBD1 matching 10 bases. The CDR3 consists of 15 residues. In germline, CDR1 is SGHKS, CDR2 YYEKEE (reference sequence). V shed 4 bases, J shed 4 bases, and the junction held 7 bases outside the gene matches. CDR3 sequence (DNA): TGTGCCAGCAGCACACCCCGGACAGGGGGAGAGACCCAGTACTTC. Protein: CASSTPRTGGETQYF.

The chain recombines TRBV7-8 with TRBJ2-7; D might be TRBD2 (6 bases). V lost 5 bases and J lost 4, with 12 bases in between. The CDR3 spans 13 residues. Germline V lookup: CDR1 SGHVS, CDR2 FQNEAQ. The CDR3 DNA is TGTGCCAGCAGCCATGACGGAGGGTACGAGCAGTACTTC. Protein product: CASSHDGGYEQYF.

The J gene is TRBJ1-2, the V gene TRBV5-1, with D possibly being TRBD1 (5 bases). Germline lookup yields CDR1 SGHRS and CDR2 YFSETQ. Between the trimmed V and J ends, which lost 0 bases and 6 bases, there was a span of 18 bases. This CDR3 is 16 amino acids long. CDR3 sequence (DNA): TGCGCCAGCAGCTTGGACGTTTCAAACGGGGGTAATGGCTACACCTTC. This codes for CASSLDVSNGGNGYTF.

The chain links TRBV13 to TRBJ1-5; 7 bases match TRBD1. Trimming took 6 bases from V and 6 from J; bases not matched to a gene: 14. The CDR3 sequence is 16 residues long. CDR1 and CDR2 from the germline V gene are PRHDT and FYEKMQ (reference sequence). In nucleotides, the CDR3 is TGTGCCAGCAGACCAATACAGGGGATGGGCTGTCAGCCCCAGCATTTT. This encodes CASRPIQGMGCQPQHF.

The CDR3 region has the DNA TGTGCCAGCAGCTCCCGGGACAGGGTTTACAATGAGCAGTTCTTC. Translating it yields CASSSRDRVYNEQFF. The rearrangement joins TRBV7-9 to TRBJ2-1, with 9 bases matching TRBD1. CDR1 is SEHNR, CDR2 FQNEAQ, per germline (reference sequence). J was trimmed by 4 bases and V by 4 bases; bases with no gene match: 5. This CDR3 is built from 15 residues.

The genes are TRBV29-1 and TRBJ1-2, with D perhaps matching TRBD1 (6 bases). Trimming cost V 7 bases and J 5 bases, with 14 bases left between them. The CDR3 runs to 12 residues. Germline values: CDR1 SQVTM, CDR2 ANQGSEA. In nucleotides, the CDR3 is TGCAGCGCAAAAACAGGGACATATGGCTACACCTTC. It translates to CSAKTGTYGYTF.

The V gene is TRBV23-1, the J gene TRBJ2-5; 11 nucleotides align to TRBD1. TRBV23-1 is treated as an ORF (open reading frame) with a function not yet certain. Unmatched junction bases numbered 0, after V lost 0 bases and J lost 3 bases. The CDR3 totals 15 residues. CDR3 protein: CASSQSGQGEETQYF. The CDR3 DNA sequence: TGCGCCAGCAGTCAATCGGGACAGGGGGAAGAGACCCAGTACTTC.

This chain connects TRBV6-1 to TRBJ1-4; D gene uncertain. Per the germline V gene, CDR1 is MNHNS and CDR2 is SASEGT. The CDR3 has 14 residues. Between the trimmed V and J ends, which lost 0 bases and 8 bases, there was a span of 10 bases. CDR3 in DNA: TGTGCCAGCAGTGAAGCTGCGACCCGGGAAAAACTGTTTTTT. Protein: CASSEAATREKLFF.

V and J are TRBV2 and TRBJ1-2; 7 nucleotides align to TRBD1. The germline V gene encodes CDR1 SNHLY and CDR2 FYNNEI. This CDR3 contains 13 residues. Trimming at V came to 5 bases and at J to 4 bases, leaving 4 bases not matched to a gene. CDR3 sequence reads: CASSYRQGYGYTF. CDR3 sequence (DNA): TGTGCCAGCAGTTACAGACAGGGCTATGGCTACACCTTC.

J is TRBJ1-2 and V is TRBV30; 7 nucleotides line up with TRBD1. The CDR3 consists of 15 residues. The germline V gene encodes CDR1 GTSNPN and CDR2 SVGIG (reference sequence). The V and J ends lost 1 base and 3 bases, in that order; junction bases with no gene match: 8. Written as DNA, the CDR3 is TGTGCCTGGAGTGGCAAGACAGGGAGTGACTATGGCTACACCTTC. It yields the protein CAWSGKTGSDYGYTF.

This clone was recorded only once. The rearrangement links TRBV5-1 to TRBJ1-2; 10 nucleotides align to TRBD1. This CDR3 region has 15 residues. The germline gives CDR1 SGHRS, CDR2 YFSETQ. J gave up 4 bases and V 3 bases, and 6 bases lay outside the gene matches. The CDR3, as DNA: TGCGCCAGCAGCTCAGGGACAGGGGCAGTCTATGGCTACACCTTC. It specifies CASSSGTGAVYGYTF.

The chain combines TRBV2 with TRBJ2-1, with TRBD2 identical over 8 bases. This CDR3 is 14 amino acids long. With V trimmed by 7 bases and J by 7 bases, 9 bases remained unmatched. Germline V gene lookup returns CDR1 SNHLY and CDR2 FYNNEI. The CDR3 nucleotides are TGTGCCAGCACCAGGGCGGGGGGTCGAAATGAGCAGTTCTTC. This gives the protein CASTRAGGRNEQFF.

This chain links TRBV5-5 with TRBJ2-1; 10 nucleotides match TRBD2. V shed 3 bases, J shed 13 bases, and the junction held 4 bases outside the gene matches. Germline V lookup: CDR1 SGHKS, CDR2 YYEKEE (reference sequence). The CDR3 runs 12 residues. The CDR3 here is CASSSLAGDQFF. The CDR3, as DNA: TGTGCCAGCAGCTCCCTAGCGGGGGACCAGTTCTTC.

The genes are TRBV6-1 and TRBJ1-3; D unresolved. The CDR3 is 15 amino acids. Germline V gene lookup returns CDR1 MNHNS and CDR2 SASEGT. V lost 5 bases and J lost 0, with 11 bases in between. CDR3 DNA sequence: TGTGCCAGCAGTCCGGTTCGGCTCTCTGGAAACACCATATATTTT. It yields the protein CASSPVRLSGNTIYF.

The chain employs TRBV5-1 and TRBJ1-6, with D uncertain. This CDR3 is 14 amino acids long. V shed 0 bases and J shed 8 bases, with 9 bases lying between them. Germline-derived CDR1 and CDR2 are SGHRS and YFSETQ. CDR3 nucleotide sequence: TGCGCCAGCAGCTTGGAGACATACGATTCACCCCTCCACTTT. Its translation: CASSLETYDSPLHF.

The chain combines TRBV6-6 with TRBJ2-3, with unresolved D. V dropped 1 base and J dropped 8 bases, with 7 bases sitting between them. This CDR3 has 12 residues. CDR1 and CDR2 from the germline V gene are MNHNY and SVGAGI (reference sequence). CDR3 in amino acids: CASSYLEGTQYF. CDR3 DNA sequence: TGTGCCAGCAGTTACTTGGAAGGTACGCAGTATTTT.